This TCR beta chain came from a study of T cells in Graves' hyperthyroidism and ophthalmopathy. Across the whole study: Sampling of peripheral blood happened at initial diagnosis, prior to any treatment.

RNA transcripts served as the template for amplifying TCR beta CDR3 regions. HTBI primers were employed in a first-round RT-PCR of the TCR CDR3. TCRdb redid the calling of the multiplex PCR reads with MiXCR, one entry per CDR3 protein. The table records 250,000 to 350,000 distinct CDR3 sequences, around 16% of them present only once. Trimming pared 3 bases from V and 4 bases from J, leaving 10 bases between. CDR3 length equals 13 residues. In germline, CDR1 is SGHRS, CDR2 YFSETQ. This clonotype was counted only a few times. Newly diagnosed hyperthyroidism, duration under 2 months, in patients aged 18 to 65. Lactation, pregnancy, other autoimmune disease or uncontrolled infection excluded patients. Orbital computed tomography and thyroid ultrasound, together with serum TRAb and thyroxine and clinical symptoms, were used for diagnoses.

The sequence was obtained from a man aged 25 to 45 with Graves' hyperthyroidism. The sample was blood. The chain recombines TRBV5-1 with TRBJ1-1; the D gene is possibly TRBD1 (5 bases). CDR3 nucleotides: TGCGCCAGCAGCTCGGGACCGAGCACTGAAGCTTTCTTT. Residues: CASSSGPSTEAFF. Full variable domain (remainder filled in from reference TRBV5-1 and TRBJ1-1): KAGVTQTPRYLIKTRGQQVTLSCSPISGHRSVSWYQQTPGQGLQFLFEYFSETQRNKGNFPGRFSGRQFSNSRSEMNVSTLELGDSALYLCASSSGPSTEAFFGQGTRLTVV.